This TCR beta chain stems from a study of early T cells in non-severe SARS-CoV-2 infection. General study results and limits: In VDJdb matching, anti-spike CD8 responses were favored while private and CD4 specificities went missing.

The CDR3 is 15 amino acids. J lost 5 bases, V lost 5 bases, and 5 bases had no gene match. Germline CDR1 reads SEHNR; CDR2 reads FQNEAQ (reference sequence). This clonotype appeared many times. What it recognizes is unknown. TCRdb re-analysed the 5' RACE reads in MiXCR, keeping a single row per CDR3 protein. The table shows tens of thousands of distinct CDR3 sequences, with over 4.5% occurring only once. Sequenced input: whole blood. V is TRBV7-9 and J is TRBJ2-3; 12 bases are shared with TRBD2. This TCR came from an adult who was a healthcare worker with PCR-confirmed SARS-CoV-2 infection or an uninfected control (not recorded which). CDR3 DNA: TGTGCCAGCAGCCTACGACTAGCGGGAGTAGATACGCAGTATTTT. Translated: CASSLRLAGVDTQYF.